Sequencing of this TCR beta chain was carried out in a study of spatial heterogeneity in lung cancer. Across the study: The count of detected beta-chain sequences consistently exceeded that of alpha-chain sequences. The average count in raw reads for each unique TCR and UMI combination exceeded 8.5 appearances.

The CDR3 sequence is 13 residues long. Per germline, CDR1 SSHAT and CDR2 FNYEAQ (reference sequence). Time point noted: sample taken at primary tumor resection. Sequencing covered unsorted whole RNA taken from tumor, nontumor lung or frozen PBMC. Samples came from roughly 70 TRACERx patients with untreated early-stage lung cancer. Individually, TCR cDNA molecules were each labelled with a unique molecular identifier. MiXCR, run by TCRdb on the 5' RACE reads, gives a single entry per CDR3 protein. The sample holds 65,000 to 85,000 distinct CDR3 sequences, approximately 21% seen once. At least ten counts were recorded for this clonotype. Germline is not matched at one junction end, which may reflect a read error.

The TCR comes from a male donor with early-stage non-small cell lung cancer. This chain links TRBV7-7 with TRBJ2-1, with D perhaps TRBD1 (5 bases). Sequencing used PBMCs, obtained at surgery. The CDR3 reads CASSLGARNEQFF. The CDR3 nucleotides are TGTGCTAGCAGCTTAGGGGCCCGCAATGAGCAGTTCTTC. Full variable domain (missing parts from reference TRBV7-7 and TRBJ2-1): GAGVSQSPRYKVTKRGQDVTLRCDPISSHATLYWYQQALGQGPEFLTYFNYEAQPDKSGLPSDRFSAERPEGSISTLTIQRTEQRDSAMYRCASSLGARNEQFFGPGTRLTVL.